This entry features one T cell receptor (beta chain) sequence. The junction departs from the called germline gene at one end, perhaps through a read error. This entry belongs to a study of blood T cell repertoires in COVID-19. Turning to the study itself: COVID-19 samples collected from the United States, Italy and Spain covered acute and convalescent phases. T cells, B-cell-depleted T cells, or PBMCs supplied cDNA or gDNA.

Germline V CDR1 and CDR2: SSHAT, FNYEAQ (reference sequence). The length of the CDR3 is 14 residues. The repertoire was sequenced with immunoSEQ multiplex PCR; TCRdb's copy has only in-frame clones and lacks some. The sample has 450,000 to 500,000 clones, 70% to 90% seen once. The chain joins TRBV7-7 to TRBJ2-2; 8 bases line up with TRBD1. What was sequenced was peripheral blood. This TCR came from a human donor in a cohort sampled during active COVID-19. DNA for the CDR3: TGTGCTAGCAGTCCGGACAGGGCTACCGGGGAGCTGTTTTTT. It encodes CASSPDRATGELFF.